This T cell receptor beta chain was sequenced in a study of shared clonotypes between healthy human individuals. TCRdb keeps only in-frame clones here, not all; method: immunoSEQ multiplex PCR. This table has more than 550,000 clones, under 95% appearing once. Naive CD8 cells comprised CD45RO-negative, CCR7-positively selected cells, excluding terminally differentiated effector memory CD45RA+ cells. As regards this clone: Within the sample, other DNA sequences also encode this same CDR3.

CDR3 size: 13 residues. The V gene end was trimmed by 6 bases and the J gene end by 7 bases; junction bases not matched to a gene: 5. Germline loops: CDR1 MNHEY, CDR2 SVGAGI. V usage is TRBV6-5 and J usage is TRBJ2-1; 8 bases match TRBD1. The receptor was derived from a man aged 30 to 39 in good health. The sample consisted of naive CD8+ T cells sorted from blood. Written as DNA, the CDR3 is TGTGCCAGCAGCCCCACAGGGGGGAATGAGCAGTTCTTC. It translates to CASSPTGGNEQFF.